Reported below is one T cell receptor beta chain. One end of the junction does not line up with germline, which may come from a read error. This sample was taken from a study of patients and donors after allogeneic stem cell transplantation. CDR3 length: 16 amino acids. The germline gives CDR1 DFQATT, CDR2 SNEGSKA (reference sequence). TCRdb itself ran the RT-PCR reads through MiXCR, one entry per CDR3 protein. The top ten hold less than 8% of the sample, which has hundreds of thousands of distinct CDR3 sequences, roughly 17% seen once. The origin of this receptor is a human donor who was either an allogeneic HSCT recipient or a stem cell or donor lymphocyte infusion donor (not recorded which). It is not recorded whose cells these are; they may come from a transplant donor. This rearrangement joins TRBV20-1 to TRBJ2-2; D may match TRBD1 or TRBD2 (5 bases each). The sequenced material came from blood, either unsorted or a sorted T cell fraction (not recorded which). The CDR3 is CSARDPRTYGTVELFF. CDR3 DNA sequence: TGCAGTGCTAGAGATCCGAGGACTTACGGGACCGTGGAGCTGTTTTTT.